These 3 T cell receptor beta chains were sequenced from one sample in a study of identical twins. TCRdb processed the 5' RACE reads anew with MiXCR; each CDR3 protein has one entry. The sample includes approximately 620,000 distinct CDR3 sequences, about 9.4% seen only once; the top ten take 0.75% to 1%. The sample was also reused in another study, on yellow fever vaccine responses in identical twins.

The sequenced material came from PBMCs. The receptors here all came from a woman in her late teens or twenties in good health.

CDR3 coding DNA: TGTGCCAGCAATGTCCTACCCGGGGAGCTGTTTTTT. This translates into CASNVLPGELFF. The chain links TRBV11-2 to TRBJ2-2; D ambiguous. The CDR3 covers 12 residues. CDR1 and CDR2 from the germline V gene are SGHAT and FQNNGV. The V end was cut by 7 bases, the J end by 6 bases, with 9 bases between.

V and J are TRBV10-3 and TRBJ2-3, with D possibly matching TRBD2 (6 bases). Germline loops: CDR1 ENHRY, CDR2 SYGVKD. Trimming stripped 9 bases from V and 6 bases from J, with 16 bases between. The CDR3 consists of 13 residues. CDR3 sequence (DNA): TGTGCCATTAGGGACTCCGCGGGGGATACGCAGTATTTT. Translated: CAIRDSAGDTQYF.

This clonotype has only a few counts. The V call is TRBV4-3, the J call TRBJ2-1, with D tentatively TRBD2 (6 bases). Germline CDR1 LGHNA, CDR2 YSLEER. V lost 3 bases to trimming and J lost 0 bases, with 15 bases between them. This CDR3 contains 17 residues. DNA of the CDR3: TGCGCCAGCAGCCATGGCATAGCGGAGAGCTCCTACAATGAGCAGTTCTTC. This codes for CASSHGIAESSYNEQFF.